Presented here are 21 T cell receptor beta chains from one specimen sequenced in a study of T cell responses to AZD1222 COVID-19 vaccine. Assay used: immunoSEQ multiplex PCR; TCRdb lists only in-frame clones, some missing. The table lists 100,000 to 150,000 clones, around 89% of them singletons. Sequencing used peripheral blood, obtained 28 days after the second AZD1222 dose. These receptors were collected from an adult who received the AZD1222 COVID-19 vaccine.

This chain links TRBV6-5 with TRBJ1-2; D unresolved. Germline assignment: CDR1 MNHEY and CDR2 SVGAGI. CDR3 length equals 13 residues. V was pared by 6 bases and J by 2 bases, with 10 bases between. This chain's CDR3 is CASRSTRNYGYTF. CDR3 nucleotide sequence: TGTGCCAGCAGGAGTACCCGCAACTATGGCTACACCTTC.

This chain uses TRBV4-3 with TRBJ1-2, with D maybe TRBD1 (6 bases). The CDR3 extends over 19 amino acids. Germline CDR1 is LGHNA and CDR2 is YSLEER. V lost 0 bases and J 2 bases, leaving 22 bases between the germline ends. The CDR3 DNA is TGCGCCAGCAGCCAAGAATTTTGGGCCAGGGGTCGAGGGAACTATGGCTACACCTTC. This gives the protein CASSQEFWARGRGNYGYTF.

V usage is TRBV7-3 and J usage is TRBJ2-5; no firm D call. Germline V gene data show CDR1 as SGHTA and CDR2 as FQGTGA. This CDR3 comprises 14 residues. The V end was cut by 2 bases, the J end by 6 bases, with 13 bases between. The CDR3: CASSLPSTPKTQYF. CDR3 bases: TGTGCCAGCAGCTTACCATCCACCCCGAAGACCCAGTACTTC.

The chain employs TRBV11-2 and TRBJ2-7; D may correspond to TRBD1 or TRBD2 (5 bases each). From germline, CDR1 is SGHAT and CDR2 FQNNGV. CDR3 length: 14 amino acids. Trimming took off 5 bases at V and 5 bases at J, with 16 bases between the two ends. This CDR3 reads CASSHGTNLNEQYF. In nucleotides, the CDR3 is TGTGCCAGCAGCCATGGGACGAATCTGAACGAGCAGTACTTC.

The gene calls are TRBV29-1 and TRBJ2-7; D may match TRBD1 or TRBD2 (5 bases each). V was clipped by 6 bases and J by 2 bases, with 23 bases between them. CDR1 and CDR2 from the germline V gene are SQVTM and ANQGSEA. The CDR3 totals 16 residues. This CDR3 reads CSVVGDVRGITYEQYF. The CDR3 DNA reads TGCAGCGTCGTGGGGGACGTTAGGGGAATAACCTACGAGCAGTACTTC.

The chain carries TRBV4-1 and TRBJ2-3; 12 bases are a match to TRBD1. Germline-derived CDR1 and CDR2 are MGHRA and YSYEKL. The CDR3 sequence is 18 residues long. The J segment lost 1 base and the V segment lost 4 bases, leaving 9 bases of the junction unmatched. The CDR3 here is CASSPAPGQGARTDTQYF. In DNA, the CDR3 is TGCGCCAGCAGCCCAGCACCGGGACAGGGGGCCCGCACAGATACGCAGTATTTT.

The chain recombines TRBV7-9 with TRBJ2-3; D remains ambiguous. Germline CDR1 reads SEHNR; CDR2 reads FQNEAQ (reference sequence). The CDR3 extends over 12 amino acids. V lost 7 bases and J 2 bases, leaving 7 bases between the germline ends. CDR3 bases: TGTGCCAGCACTACGGACACAGATACGCAGTATTTT. This gives the protein CASTTDTDTQYF.

The V gene is TRBV25-1, the J gene TRBJ1-2; D is ambiguous. The CDR3 sequence is 12 residues long. CDR1 is MGHDK and CDR2 is SYGVNS in the germline V gene. With 3 bases removed from V and 8 bases from J, the gap between germline ends came to 10 bases. CDR3 amino acids: CASSDPYKGYTF. The CDR3 DNA reads as TGTGCCAGCAGTGATCCCTATAAAGGCTACACCTTC.

The V and J genes are TRBV15 and TRBJ2-1, with 9 bases aligning to TRBD2. CDR1 is LNHNV and CDR2 is YYDKDF in the germline V gene (reference sequence). Trimming removed 4 bases from V and 2 bases from J; junction bases left unmatched: 9. The CDR3 is 17 amino acids. The CDR3 region has the DNA TGTGCCACCAGCACGACTGGACTAGCGCGGGCCTACAATGAGCAGTTCTTC. It yields the protein CATSTTGLARAYNEQFF.

The table lists this clone with a few counts. The rearrangement joins TRBV7-9 to TRBJ1-1; TRBD1 matches 7 bases. V shed 0 bases, J shed 6 bases, and the junction held 4 bases outside the gene matches. Germline CDR1 and CDR2: SEHNR and FQNEAQ (reference sequence). This CDR3 has 14 residues. In DNA form, the CDR3 reads TGTGCCAGCAGCTTAGCGATCCAGGGGGCTGAAGCTTTCTTT. Translating gives CASSLAIQGAEAFF.

V gene TRBV10-3 combines with J gene TRBJ1-4, with D possibly matching TRBD1 (6 bases). With 7 bases removed from V and 0 bases from J, the gap between germline ends came to 18 bases. This CDR3 contains 17 residues. The germline V gene has CDR1 ENHRY and CDR2 SYGVKD. CDR3 bases: TGTGCCATCAATTTGACAGGTCGTTTTGCAACTAATGAAAAACTGTTTTTT. This encodes CAINLTGRFATNEKLFF.

This chain links TRBV6-5 with TRBJ2-5, with a weak D call TRBD1 (6 bases). Between the trimmed V and J ends, which lost 1 base and 2 bases, there was a span of 8 bases. Germline values: CDR1 MNHEY, CDR2 SVGAGI. The CDR3 spans 14 residues. The CDR3 sequence: CASSYLQGQETQYF. CDR3 nucleotide sequence: TGTGCCAGCAGTTACTTACAGGGACAAGAGACCCAGTACTTC.

With regard to this clone: At one of its ends the junction is not consistent with the germline gene, which may arise from a read error. This chain joins TRBV7-7 and TRBJ2-5; D possibly matches TRBD1 or TRBD2 (6 bases each). Germline V gives CDR1 SSHAT, CDR2 FNYEAQ (reference sequence). This CDR3 contains 14 residues. The CDR3: CASSPGVGGETQYF. The CDR3 DNA is TGTGCTAGCAGTCCGGGGGTAGGGGGGGAGACCCAGTACTTC.

The gene calls are TRBV14 and TRBJ2-7; D might be TRBD1 or TRBD2, each matching 5 bases. The germline CDR1 and CDR2 sequences are SGHDN and FVKESK. V was trimmed by 5 bases and J by 0 bases, leaving 8 bases between them. The length of the CDR3 is 13 residues. The CDR3 spells CASSFGTSYEQYF. CDR3 DNA sequence: TGTGCCAGCAGCTTCGGGACCTCCTACGAGCAGTACTTC.

The V call is TRBV28, the J call TRBJ2-7; D gene unclear. This CDR3 contains 14 residues. The V gene's germline CDR1 is MDHEN and CDR2 SYDVKM. V was trimmed by 2 bases and J by 2 bases, leaving 10 bases between them. The CDR3 is CASSLGVPAYEQYF. For the CDR3, the DNA is TGTGCCAGCAGTTTAGGGGTGCCGGCCTACGAGCAGTACTTC.

The genes are TRBV24-1 and TRBJ1-2, with D maybe TRBD1 (5 bases). This CDR3 has 14 residues. Trimming took 9 bases from V and 0 from J, leaving 13 bases between them. Germline V gene data show CDR1 as KGHDR and CDR2 as SFDVKD. The CDR3 region is CATRGTGANYGYTF. The CDR3 DNA sequence: TGTGCCACCCGCGGGACGGGGGCTAACTATGGCTACACCTTC.

The V and J genes are TRBV24-1 and TRBJ1-4; no definite D call. V was cut by 11 bases and J by 4 bases, with 13 bases left in between. This CDR3 contains 13 residues. Per germline, CDR1 KGHDR and CDR2 SFDVKD. This CDR3 is CARTNGGNEKLFF. CDR3 nucleotides: TGTGCCAGAACAAACGGAGGTAATGAAAAACTGTTTTTT.

The rearrangement joins TRBV30 to TRBJ1-2, with 7 bases matching TRBD1. CDR1 is GTSNPN and CDR2 is SVGIG in the germline V gene (reference sequence). The CDR3 length is 13 residues. V lost 3 bases and J lost 2; bases outside the gene matches: 3. The CDR3 DNA reads TGTGCCTGGAGCCGACAGGGAAACTATGGCTACACCTTC. Translated, it gives CAWSRQGNYGYTF. The full variable domain, its missing parts supplied by reference TRBV30 and TRBJ1-2, is SQTIHQWPATLVQPVGSPLSLECTVEGTSNPNLYWYRQAAGRGLQLLFYSVGIGQISSEVPQNLSASRPQDRQFILSSKKLLLSDSGFYLCAWSRQGNYGYTFGSGTRLTVV.

As to this clone: Other DNA variants within this sample encode the same CDR3. The chain couples TRBV12-3 or TRBV12-4 to TRBJ2-7; D gene ambiguous. The CDR3 extends over 11 amino acids. V lost 3 bases, J lost 6 bases, and 6 bases lay in between. This CDR3 is CASSFSGEQYF. CDR3 sequence (DNA): TGTGCCAGCAGTTTCTCTGGCGAGCAGTACTTC.

The chain uses TRBV24-1 and TRBJ2-1, with no clear D. Germline CDR1 reads KGHDR; CDR2 reads SFDVKD. V was cut by 5 bases and J by 4 bases, with 8 bases left in between. CDR3 length equals 13 residues. Here the CDR3 DNA reads TGTGCCACCAGTGCCCTTTATTACAATGAGCAGTTCTTC. It translates to CATSALYYNEQFF.

This chain links TRBV4-2 with TRBJ2-7; D gene ambiguous. Germline CDR1 is LGHNA and CDR2 is YNFKEQ. There are 15 residues in the CDR3. The V end was cut by 1 base, the J end by 0 bases, with 10 bases between. The CDR3 nucleotides read TGTGCCAGCAGCCAAGGCCCGAGCAGCTCCTACGAGCAGTACTTC. It translates to CASSQGPSSSYEQYF.